Given below is one T cell receptor (beta chain) in context. Its antigen is not identified. The data belong to a study of cytomegalovirus exposure and HLA in healthy donors. Study-wide findings and caveats: Later, an analysis found that TCR clusters from the first cohort tended to co-occur in the 90 to 150 validation repertoires. Researchers counted roughly 160 TCR beta chains as cytomegalovirus-associated.

This CDR3 contains 16 residues. Germline CDR1 reads SNHLY; CDR2 reads FYNNEI. Unmatched junction bases numbered 12, after V lost 6 bases and J lost 5 bases. Libraries were prepared by immunoSEQ multiplex PCR; TCRdb keeps only in-frame clonotypes and omits some of them. This sample has some 140,000 clones, with approximately 92% found just once. The donors were part of the validation cohort of 120 subjects. That cohort was separate from the first cohort, which comprised about 730 subjects. This TCR was sampled from a woman under 30 in good health and CMV-seropositive. Specimen: PBMCs. This chain connects TRBV2 to TRBJ2-1; 8 bases agree with TRBD2. The CDR3: CASSTAGAGAHNEQFF. DNA for the CDR3: TGTGCCAGCAGCACCGCTGGAGCGGGGGCCCACAATGAGCAGTTCTTC.